Listed below are T cell receptor beta chains from one sample, sequenced in a study of regulatory T cells in long-lasting Graves disease. TCRdb used MiXCR to reprocess the multiplex PCR reads, holding one entry per CDR3 protein. Among 700,000 or so distinct CDR3 sequences, 25% to 35% were seen once, and the ten largest hold about two fifths. The material sequenced was peripheral blood mononuclear cells (PBMCs), taken when the disease was refractory, from a patient treated with antithyroid drugs. The receptors here all came from a female donor with Graves disease. Both conserved end residues are part of each CDR3. D genes are given only for firm matches. Size is stated for part of the rows, as once, few or many counts, or as a class when the clone is expanded.

size: many; D: -; J: TRBJ2-7; V: TRBV28; CDR3: CASSKDSGSYEQYF; DNA: TGTGCCAGCAGTAAGGACAGCGGCTCCTACGAGCAGTACTTC
size: -; D: TRBD1; J: TRBJ2-1; V: TRBV6-1; CDR3: CASRPRRGTDEQFF; DNA: TGTGCCAGCAGGCCCAGGCGTGGGACAGATGAGCAGTTCTTC
size: -; D: -; J: TRBJ1-2; V: TRBV29-1; CDR3: CSVEDQSTSYGYTF; DNA: TGCAGCGTTGAAGATCAGAGCACCTCCTATGGCTACACCTTC
size: few; D: -; J: TRBJ2-1; V: TRBV9; CDR3: CASSAWDSSSYNEQFF; DNA: TGTGCCAGCAGCGCCTGGGACTCCAGCTCCTACAATGAGCAGTTCTTC
size: -; D: TRBD1; J: TRBJ2-4; V: TRBV7-3; CDR3: CASSLWDRALIGAKNIQYF; DNA: TGTGCCAGCAGCTTATGGGACAGGGCCCTCATCGGGGCCAAAAACATTCAGTACTTC
size: -; D: TRBD1; J: TRBJ1-1; V: TRBV9; CDR3: CASSAGQGRTEAFF; DNA: TGTGCCAGCAGCGCTGGACAGGGTCGCACTGAAGCTTTCTTT
size: many; D: -; J: TRBJ1-1; V: TRBV12-3/TRBV12-4; CDR3: CASSPGPAAFF; DNA: TGTGCCAGCAGTCCGGGGCCGGCAGCTTTCTTT
size: -; D: -; J: TRBJ2-2; V: TRBV9; CDR3: CASSVSGFATGELFF; DNA: TGTGCCAGCAGCGTTTCAGGGTTCGCCACCGGGGAGCTGTTTTTT
size: few; D: -; J: TRBJ1-1; V: TRBV28; CDR3: CASSPFFTEAFF; DNA: TGTGCCAGCAGCCCCTTTTTCACTGAAGCTTTCTTT
size: -; D: TRBD1; J: TRBJ1-4; V: TRBV28; CDR3: CASSFMVAGTAITVDEKLFF; DNA: TGTGCCAGCAGTTTTATGGTGGCCGGGACAGCCATTACGGTTGATGAAAAACTGTTTTTT
size: few; D: TRBD2; J: TRBJ2-5; V: TRBV6-1; CDR3: CASSTTGTRVRAETQYF; DNA: TGTGCCAGCAGTACGACCGGGACTAGGGTACGGGCGGAGACCCAGTACTTC
size: few; D: -; J: TRBJ2-7; V: TRBV5-1; CDR3: CASSLDRQNYEQYF; DNA: TGCGCCAGCAGCTTGGACAGACAAAACTACGAGCAGTACTTC
size: few; D: TRBD1; J: TRBJ2-7; V: TRBV7-6; CDR3: CASSRAGGESYEQYF; DNA: TGTGCCAGCAGCCGGGCAGGGGGCGAAAGCTACGAGCAGTACTTC
size: -; D: -; J: TRBJ2-5; V: TRBV11-2; CDR3: CACSLESYGETQYF; DNA: TGTGCCTGCAGCCTAGAGTCCTATGGGGAGACCCAGTACTTC
size: -; D: -; J: TRBJ2-2; V: TRBV6-4; CDR3: CASRDEGYTGELFF; DNA: TGTGCCAGCCGGGACGAGGGGTACACCGGGGAGCTGTTTTTT
size: -; D: -; J: TRBJ1-2; V: TRBV6-1; CDR3: CASTDINYGYTF; DNA: TGTGCCAGCACTGACATAAACTATGGCTACACCTTC
size: -; D: -; J: TRBJ1-5; V: TRBV7-2; CDR3: CASSQDSSNQPQHF; DNA: TGTGCCAGCAGCCAGGACAGTAGCAATCAGCCCCAGCATTTT
size: -; D: -; J: TRBJ1-1; V: TRBV18; CDR3: CASSPRIGSANTEAFF; DNA: TGTGCCAGCTCACCCAGGATAGGCAGTGCGAACACTGAAGCTTTCTTT
size: -; D: -; J: TRBJ2-7; V: TRBV20-1; CDR3: CSARDSKALSPYEQYF; DNA: TGCAGTGCTAGAGATTCCAAGGCCCTTTCGCCCTACGAGCAGTACTTC
size: -; D: -; J: TRBJ1-1; V: TRBV5-1; CDR3: CASSLVTGPNTEAFF; DNA: TGCGCCAGCAGCTTGGTTACAGGGCCGAACACTGAAGCTTTCTTT
size: few; D: -; J: TRBJ1-1; V: TRBV20-1; CDR3: CSARGSVNAEAFF; DNA: TGCAGTGCTAGAGGTAGCGTTAACGCTGAAGCTTTCTTT
size: -; D: -; J: TRBJ1-2; V: TRBV7-9; CDR3: CASSPGFGNYGYTF; DNA: TGTGCCAGCAGCCCAGGGTTCGGGAACTATGGCTACACCTTC
size: -; D: TRBD1; J: TRBJ1-2; V: TRBV13; CDR3: CASSAWTGSYGYTF; DNA: TGTGCCAGCAGCGCCTGGACAGGGTCCTATGGCTACACCTTC
size: many; D: -; J: TRBJ1-4; V: TRBV12-3/TRBV12-4; CDR3: CASSLGSQNEKLFF; DNA: TGTGCCAGCAGTTTAGGTTCACAGAATGAAAAACTGTTTTTT
size: many; D: -; J: TRBJ1-1; V: TRBV7-3; CDR3: CASSMTAMNTEAFF; DNA: TGTGCCAGCAGCATGACAGCTATGAACACTGAAGCTTTCTTT
size: few; D: TRBD2; J: TRBJ2-7; V: TRBV7-9; CDR3: CASSATSGPTYEQYF; DNA: TGTGCCAGCAGCGCAACTAGCGGACCGACCTACGAGCAGTACTTC
size: few; D: -; J: TRBJ1-1; V: TRBV30; CDR3: CATDSDLVGTEAFF; DNA: TGTGCCACAGACTCGGACCTGGTGGGCACTGAAGCTTTCTTT
size: -; D: -; J: TRBJ1-3; V: TRBV28; CDR3: CASSSAGEAGNTTYF; DNA: TGTGCCAGCAGTTCCGCAGGGGAAGCTGGAAACACCACATATTTT
size: many; D: -; J: TRBJ1-1; V: TRBV28; CDR3: CASGSITPGTEAFF; DNA: TGTGCCAGCGGGTCAATAACGCCGGGCACTGAAGCTTTCTTT
size: -; D: TRBD1; J: TRBJ1-2; V: TRBV20-1; CDR3: CSARDKDRGNYGYTF; DNA: TGCAGTGCTAGAGATAAGGACAGGGGGAACTATGGCTACACCTTC
size: few; D: TRBD2; J: TRBJ2-7; V: TRBV11-2; CDR3: CASSPLALSSYEQYF; DNA: TGTGCCAGCAGCCCACTAGCGTTGAGCTCCTACGAGCAGTACTTC
size: few; D: TRBD1; J: TRBJ2-2; V: TRBV6-1; CDR3: CASSPQPPGQGYTGELFF; DNA: TGTGCCAGCAGTCCCCAGCCCCCGGGACAGGGTTACACCGGGGAGCTGTTTTTT
size: few; D: TRBD2; J: TRBJ2-5; V: TRBV12-3/TRBV12-4; CDR3: CASSTFLAGGRTKGETQYF; DNA: TGTGCCAGCAGTACCTTTCTAGCGGGGGGACGAACGAAGGGAGAGACCCAGTACTTC
size: few; D: -; J: TRBJ1-2; V: TRBV7-9; CDR3: CASTTDWNYGYTF; DNA: TGTGCCAGCACCACGGACTGGAACTATGGCTACACCTTC
size: many; D: TRBD1; J: TRBJ1-4; V: TRBV2; CDR3: CASNQMAGQNEKLFF; DNA: TGTGCCAGCAACCAAATGGCGGGACAGAATGAAAAACTGTTTTTT
size: -; D: -; J: TRBJ2-7; V: TRBV27; CDR3: CASSLRREPYEQYF; DNA: TGTGCCAGCAGTTTACGGCGGGAACCCTACGAGCAGTACTTC
size: -; D: TRBD1; J: TRBJ2-6; V: TRBV27; CDR3: CASRTGAQSSGANVLTF; DNA: TGTGCCAGCAGAACAGGGGCCCAAAGCTCTGGGGCCAACGTCCTGACTTTC
size: -; D: -; J: TRBJ2-5; V: TRBV7-3; CDR3: CASSPGSGVQETQYF; DNA: TGTGCCAGCAGCCCAGGGTCGGGGGTCCAAGAGACCCAGTACTTC
size: -; D: -; J: TRBJ2-5; V: TRBV9; CDR3: CASSVRPNQETQYF; DNA: TGTGCCAGCAGCGTGAGACCCAACCAAGAGACCCAGTACTTC
size: -; D: TRBD1; J: TRBJ2-5; V: TRBV19; CDR3: CASSKAEGTVQETQYF; DNA: TGTGCCAGTAGTAAGGCGGAAGGGACAGTCCAAGAGACCCAGTACTTC
size: -; D: -; J: TRBJ1-1; V: TRBV20-1; CDR3: CSARKRQATEAFF; DNA: TGCAGTGCTAGAAAGAGACAGGCTACTGAAGCTTTCTTT
size: few; D: -; J: TRBJ1-1; V: TRBV5-1; CDR3: CASSSDRGGWEEAFF; DNA: TGCGCCAGCAGCTCGGACCGAGGTGGCTGGGAGGAAGCTTTCTTT
size: -; D: -; J: TRBJ1-5; V: TRBV20-1; CDR3: CSARDRGLTAGNQPQHF; DNA: TGCAGTGCTAGAGATAGAGGACTGACAGCGGGCAATCAGCCCCAGCATTTT
size: few; D: TRBD2; J: TRBJ2-5; V: TRBV15; CDR3: CATSREGLAGEQETQYF; DNA: TGTGCCACCAGCAGAGAGGGACTAGCGGGAGAGCAAGAGACCCAGTACTTC
size: -; D: -; J: TRBJ1-1; V: TRBV4-1; CDR3: CASSQFRGTEAFF; DNA: TGCGCCAGCAGCCAGTTCCGGGGGACTGAAGCTTTCTTT
size: many; D: -; J: TRBJ1-5; V: TRBV2; CDR3: CASSEAQGGGGYQPQHF; DNA: TGTGCCAGCAGTGAAGCTCAGGGTGGCGGGGGGTATCAGCCCCAGCATTTT
size: -; D: TRBD1; J: TRBJ2-5; V: TRBV6-5; CDR3: CASSYRTGEETQYF; DNA: TGTGCCAGCAGTTACCGGACAGGGGAAGAGACCCAGTACTTC
size: -; D: TRBD1; J: TRBJ1-2; V: TRBV25-1; CDR3: CASSEPGGDYGYTF; DNA: TGTGCCAGCAGTGAGCCAGGGGGCGACTATGGCTACACCTTC